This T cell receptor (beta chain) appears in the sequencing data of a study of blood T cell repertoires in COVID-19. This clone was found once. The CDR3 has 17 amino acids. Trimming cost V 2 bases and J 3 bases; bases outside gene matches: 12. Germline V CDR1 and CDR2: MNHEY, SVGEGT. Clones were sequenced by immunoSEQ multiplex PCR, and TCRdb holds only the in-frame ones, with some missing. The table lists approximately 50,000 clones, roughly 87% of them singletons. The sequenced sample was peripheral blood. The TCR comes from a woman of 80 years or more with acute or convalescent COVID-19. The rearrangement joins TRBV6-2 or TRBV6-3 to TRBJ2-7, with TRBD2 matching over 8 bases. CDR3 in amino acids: CASSYPSGSGRFYEQYV. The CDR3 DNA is TGTGCCAGCAGTTACCCCTCCGGAAGCGGGAGATTCTACGAGCAGTACGTC.